The rows below give T cell receptor beta chains drawn from one sample of a study of CD8 T cells in ankylosing spondylitis. Each CDR3 protein is one row after TCRdb ran MiXCR on the 5' RACE reads. In the table there are about 280,000 distinct CDR3 sequences, 20% of which are singletons. Sample: blood, either unsorted or a sorted T cell fraction (not recorded which). These receptors originate from a male donor with ankylosing spondylitis or in good health (not recorded which). The CDR3 runs from the conserved cysteine through the conserved F or W. The D gene is left open where the match is weak. For some rows the clone size is stated as once, few or many, or as a class when expanded; others skip it.

clone_size: many; j_call: TRBJ2-3; d_call: TRBD1; v_call: TRBV29-1; cdr3_nt: TGCAGCGTTGAAGATCTCGGACAGGCATTCACAGATACGCAGTATTTT; cdr3_aa: CSVEDLGQAFTDTQYF
clone_size: NA; j_call: TRBJ1-4; d_call: TRBD1; v_call: TRBV7-3; cdr3_nt: TGTGCCAGCAGCTCAAATCGGACAGGGAACCATGAAAAACTGTTTTTT; cdr3_aa: CASSSNRTGNHEKLFF
clone_size: NA; j_call: TRBJ2-2; d_call: NA; v_call: TRBV4-1; cdr3_nt: TGCGCCAGCAGCCAAGATCGAGAGGGCGCGAACACCGGGGAGCTGTTTTTT; cdr3_aa: CASSQDREGANTGELFF
clone_size: NA; j_call: TRBJ2-3; d_call: TRBD2; v_call: TRBV7-9; cdr3_nt: TGTGCCAGCAGCTTTATAAGCGGGAGGGCAGATACGCAGTATTTT; cdr3_aa: CASSFISGRADTQYF
clone_size: few; j_call: TRBJ2-1; d_call: NA; v_call: TRBV19; cdr3_nt: TGTGCCAGTAGCCGGGAGAGCTCCTACAATGAGCAGTTCTTC; cdr3_aa: CASSRESSYNEQFF
clone_size: many; j_call: TRBJ2-5; d_call: TRBD2; v_call: TRBV3-1; cdr3_nt: TGTGCCAGCAGCCGTGTGGGGGAGGGCCCAGAGACCCAGTACTTC; cdr3_aa: CASSRVGEGPETQYF
clone_size: few; j_call: TRBJ2-3; d_call: TRBD2; v_call: TRBV3-1; cdr3_nt: TGTGCCAGCAGTCGCGGGGGGCCCACAGATACGCAGTATTTT; cdr3_aa: CASSRGGPTDTQYF
clone_size: once; j_call: TRBJ2-3; d_call: NA; v_call: TRBV6-5; cdr3_nt: TGTGCCAGCACCTCCCTCGGAGATACGCAGTATTTT; cdr3_aa: CASTSLGDTQYF
clone_size: few; j_call: TRBJ2-2; d_call: NA; v_call: TRBV7-8; cdr3_nt: TGTGCCAGCAGCTTAGTGGACCGAACGAACACCGGGGAGCTGTTTTTT; cdr3_aa: CASSLVDRTNTGELFF
clone_size: few; j_call: TRBJ2-1; d_call: TRBD2; v_call: TRBV24-1; cdr3_nt: TGTGCCACCAGTGATTTAACTAGCGACTCCTACAATGAGCAGTTCTTC; cdr3_aa: CATSDLTSDSYNEQFF
clone_size: NA; j_call: TRBJ1-2; d_call: NA; v_call: TRBV6-1; cdr3_nt: TGTGCCAGCAGAGACGGGCCGTCGCCTGGCTACACCTTC; cdr3_aa: CASRDGPSPGYTF
clone_size: few; j_call: TRBJ2-2; d_call: TRBD2; v_call: TRBV3-1; cdr3_nt: TGTGCCAGCAGCCAAGACGCACTAGCGGGCGGGGAGCTGTTTTTT; cdr3_aa: CASSQDALAGGELFF
clone_size: NA; j_call: TRBJ2-3; d_call: TRBD1; v_call: TRBV13; cdr3_nt: TGTGCCAGCAGCTCGCGCGCCAGGGGGTCGCTGAGCACAGATACGCAGTATTTT; cdr3_aa: CASSSRARGSLSTDTQYF
clone_size: few; j_call: TRBJ1-5; d_call: NA; v_call: TRBV20-1; cdr3_nt: TGCAGTGCTAGAGATGACGGGGGGCAGAATCAGCCCCAGCATTTT; cdr3_aa: CSARDDGGQNQPQHF
clone_size: NA; j_call: TRBJ2-5; d_call: NA; v_call: TRBV12-3/TRBV12-4; cdr3_nt: TGTGCCAGCAGCACAGCTCGGGGAGAGACCCAGTACTTC; cdr3_aa: CASSTARGETQYF
clone_size: many; j_call: TRBJ2-5; d_call: TRBD2; v_call: TRBV12-3/TRBV12-4; cdr3_nt: TGTGCCAGCAGCTACGGGGCTAGCGGACAAGAGACCCAGTACTTC; cdr3_aa: CASSYGASGQETQYF
clone_size: many; j_call: TRBJ1-5; d_call: NA; v_call: TRBV11-2; cdr3_nt: TGTGCCAGCAGCTTAGATCGGGGGAATCAGCCCCAGCATTTT; cdr3_aa: CASSLDRGNQPQHF
clone_size: few; j_call: TRBJ1-2; d_call: TRBD1; v_call: TRBV3-1; cdr3_nt: TGTGCCAGCAGCCGGACTCGGGACAGGGACGCTAATGGCTACACCTTC; cdr3_aa: CASSRTRDRDANGYTF
clone_size: few; j_call: TRBJ1-2; d_call: NA; v_call: TRBV2; cdr3_nt: TGTGCCAGCAGTGAGCTCAGAGCTAACTATGGCTACACCTTC; cdr3_aa: CASSELRANYGYTF
clone_size: NA; j_call: TRBJ2-1; d_call: NA; v_call: TRBV18; cdr3_nt: TGTGCCAGCTCACCACCTGGTGGGCCAGGGATCAATGAGCAGTTCTTC; cdr3_aa: CASSPPGGPGINEQFF
clone_size: NA; j_call: TRBJ1-1; d_call: TRBD1; v_call: TRBV7-9; cdr3_nt: TGTGCCAGCAGCTGGGACAGGGCCACTGAAGCTTTCTTT; cdr3_aa: CASSWDRATEAFF
clone_size: few; j_call: TRBJ2-1; d_call: NA; v_call: TRBV25-1; cdr3_nt: TGTGCCAGCAGTGAATCCGCCAGGGTGGGGAGTGAGCAGTTCTTC; cdr3_aa: CASSESARVGSEQFF
clone_size: few; j_call: TRBJ2-1; d_call: TRBD2; v_call: TRBV5-1; cdr3_nt: TGCGCCAGCAGCCGTAGACTAGCGAGTTACAATGAGCAGTTCTTC; cdr3_aa: CASSRRLASYNEQFF
clone_size: few; j_call: TRBJ2-2; d_call: NA; v_call: TRBV5-1; cdr3_nt: TGCGCCAGCAGCTTGGAACAGAACACCGGGGAGCTGTTTTTT; cdr3_aa: CASSLEQNTGELFF
clone_size: NA; j_call: TRBJ2-1; d_call: NA; v_call: TRBV18; cdr3_nt: TGTGCCAGCTCAGCGACTCAAGGCTCCTACAATGAGCAGTTCTTC; cdr3_aa: CASSATQGSYNEQFF
clone_size: many; j_call: TRBJ2-1; d_call: TRBD2; v_call: TRBV29-1; cdr3_nt: TGCAGCGTTGTCGGTGGGACTAGCGGTTACAATGAGCAGTTCTTC; cdr3_aa: CSVVGGTSGYNEQFF
clone_size: NA; j_call: TRBJ2-2; d_call: NA; v_call: TRBV6-7; cdr3_nt: TGTGCCACCGTGGGGGAGAACACCGGGGAGCTGTTTTTT; cdr3_aa: CATVGENTGELFF
clone_size: few; j_call: TRBJ2-5; d_call: TRBD1; v_call: TRBV7-9; cdr3_nt: TGTGCCTCGACAGGGGTTGGAGAGACCCAGTACTTC; cdr3_aa: CASTGVGETQYF
clone_size: many; j_call: TRBJ2-1; d_call: TRBD2; v_call: TRBV7-3; cdr3_nt: TGTGCCAGCAGCTTCGGCCTAGCGGAAAATGAGCAGTTCTTC; cdr3_aa: CASSFGLAENEQFF
clone_size: few; j_call: TRBJ1-5; d_call: NA; v_call: TRBV7-9; cdr3_nt: TGTGCCAGCAGCTTCAAGGGGAATCAGCCCCAGCATTTT; cdr3_aa: CASSFKGNQPQHF
clone_size: NA; j_call: TRBJ2-3; d_call: TRBD2; v_call: TRBV20-1; cdr3_nt: TGCAGTGCTGTTCCGGGACTAGCGGGAGGGCCGAATACGCAGTATTTT; cdr3_aa: CSAVPGLAGGPNTQYF
clone_size: few; j_call: TRBJ2-3; d_call: NA; v_call: TRBV18; cdr3_nt: TGTGCCAGCTCACCGCTACGAGGAGATACGCAGTATTTT; cdr3_aa: CASSPLRGDTQYF
clone_size: few; j_call: TRBJ2-2; d_call: NA; v_call: TRBV7-9; cdr3_nt: TGTGCCAGCACGGGGCTTACGAACACCGGGGAGCTGTTTTTT; cdr3_aa: CASTGLTNTGELFF
clone_size: few; j_call: TRBJ2-1; d_call: NA; v_call: TRBV19; cdr3_nt: TGTGCCAGTAGCCGACTACCCCTGGGTGCCTACAATGAGCAGTTCTTC; cdr3_aa: CASSRLPLGAYNEQFF
clone_size: many; j_call: TRBJ2-1; d_call: TRBD2; v_call: TRBV5-1; cdr3_nt: TGCGCCAGCAGCTCGACTAGCGGGGCCTACAATGAGCAGTTCTTC; cdr3_aa: CASSSTSGAYNEQFF
clone_size: NA; j_call: TRBJ2-5; d_call: NA; v_call: TRBV20-1; cdr3_nt: TGCAGTGCTAGGGCACCAAACAATCAAGAGACCCAGTACTTC; cdr3_aa: CSARAPNNQETQYF
clone_size: NA; j_call: TRBJ1-2; d_call: TRBD1; v_call: TRBV10-1; cdr3_nt: TGCGCCAGCAGCCGCACAGGGGAGGTCTTCACCTTC; cdr3_aa: CASSRTGEVFTF
clone_size: many; j_call: TRBJ2-3; d_call: NA; v_call: TRBV5-1; cdr3_nt: TGCGCCAGCAGCTTGGGGGGCCTAGATACGCAGTATTTT; cdr3_aa: CASSLGGLDTQYF
clone_size: NA; j_call: TRBJ1-6; d_call: NA; v_call: TRBV12-3/TRBV12-4; cdr3_nt: TGTGCCAGCAGCATCATCGGGGGCAATTCACCCCTCCACTTT; cdr3_aa: CASSIIGGNSPLHF
clone_size: NA; j_call: TRBJ1-4; d_call: NA; v_call: TRBV27; cdr3_nt: TGTGCCAGCAGTCCTCCAGGACACGGTAATGAAAAACTGTTTTTT; cdr3_aa: CASSPPGHGNEKLFF
clone_size: few; j_call: TRBJ2-3; d_call: NA; v_call: TRBV5-1; cdr3_nt: TGCGCCAGCAGCTTGGAAGGTACTCGCACAGATACGCAGTATTTT; cdr3_aa: CASSLEGTRTDTQYF
clone_size: many; j_call: TRBJ2-5; d_call: NA; v_call: TRBV9; cdr3_nt: TGTGCCAGCAGCGTAGGGGGCACAAAAGAGACCCAGTACTTC; cdr3_aa: CASSVGGTKETQYF
clone_size: few; j_call: TRBJ2-5; d_call: TRBD2; v_call: TRBV4-2; cdr3_nt: TGTGCCAGCAGCCAAGATTCGGCTAGCGGGGAAGAGACCCAGTACTTC; cdr3_aa: CASSQDSASGEETQYF
clone_size: NA; j_call: TRBJ2-2; d_call: NA; v_call: TRBV5-1; cdr3_nt: TGCGCCAGCAGCCCGGACACAGCTAACACCGGGGAGCTGTTTTTT; cdr3_aa: CASSPDTANTGELFF
clone_size: NA; j_call: TRBJ1-4; d_call: TRBD1; v_call: TRBV6-2/TRBV6-3; cdr3_nt: TGTGCCAGCACCGACGGTGACAGGGGGTGGAATGAAAAACTGTTTTTT; cdr3_aa: CASTDGDRGWNEKLFF
clone_size: few; j_call: TRBJ2-3; d_call: NA; v_call: TRBV12-3/TRBV12-4; cdr3_nt: TGTGCCAGCTTGGAGGGAAGTACGCAGTATTTT; cdr3_aa: CASLEGSTQYF
clone_size: NA; j_call: TRBJ2-4; d_call: NA; v_call: TRBV11-2; cdr3_nt: TGTGCCAGCAGCTTATCCGGGATTCAGTACTTC; cdr3_aa: CASSLSGIQYF
clone_size: few; j_call: TRBJ2-2; d_call: NA; v_call: TRBV20-1; cdr3_nt: TGCAGTGCTAGGCCCGGATCGCGGGGCGACACCGGGGAGCTGTTTTTT; cdr3_aa: CSARPGSRGDTGELFF
clone_size: NA; j_call: TRBJ1-1; d_call: NA; v_call: TRBV19; cdr3_nt: TGTGCCAGTAGTTTCTCCAGCATGAACACTGAAGCTTTCTTT; cdr3_aa: CASSFSSMNTEAFF
clone_size: many; j_call: TRBJ2-2; d_call: NA; v_call: TRBV28; cdr3_nt: TGTGCCAGCAGTCCTGCCAACACCGGGGAGCTGTTTTTT; cdr3_aa: CASSPANTGELFF
clone_size: NA; j_call: TRBJ1-5; d_call: TRBD1; v_call: TRBV6-1; cdr3_nt: TGTGCCAGCAGTGGAACGGACAGGGGTTGGGAACAGCCCCAGCATTTT; cdr3_aa: CASSGTDRGWEQPQHF
clone_size: many; j_call: TRBJ1-1; d_call: NA; v_call: TRBV20-1; cdr3_nt: TGCAGTGCTAGACCCGGAGGGAACACTGAAGCTTTCTTT; cdr3_aa: CSARPGGNTEAFF
clone_size: few; j_call: TRBJ1-1; d_call: NA; v_call: TRBV4-2; cdr3_nt: TGTGCCAGCACCCCGGCGGTTTCCAACACTGAAGCTTTCTTT; cdr3_aa: CASTPAVSNTEAFF
clone_size: NA; j_call: TRBJ2-3; d_call: NA; v_call: TRBV7-2; cdr3_nt: TGTGCCAGCAGCTCCCCACCTCTAAGCACAGATACGCAGTATTTT; cdr3_aa: CASSSPPLSTDTQYF
clone_size: few; j_call: TRBJ2-2; d_call: NA; v_call: TRBV10-3; cdr3_nt: TGTGCCATCAGTGAGAGGGTATTGGACACCGGGGAGCTGTTTTTT; cdr3_aa: CAISERVLDTGELFF
clone_size: NA; j_call: TRBJ2-1; d_call: TRBD2; v_call: TRBV6-1; cdr3_nt: TGTGCCAGCAGACCCCTAGCGGGGCACAATGAGCAGTTCTTC; cdr3_aa: CASRPLAGHNEQFF
clone_size: few; j_call: TRBJ2-3; d_call: NA; v_call: TRBV15; cdr3_nt: TGTGCCACCAGCGCCCCTGTCCATTCCCCGGGCCCAGATACGCAGTATTTT; cdr3_aa: CATSAPVHSPGPDTQYF
clone_size: NA; j_call: TRBJ2-3; d_call: TRBD1; v_call: TRBV25-1; cdr3_nt: TGTGCCAGCAGACGGACAGGGTGGTCAGATACGCAGTATTTT; cdr3_aa: CASRRTGWSDTQYF
clone_size: NA; j_call: TRBJ1-1; d_call: TRBD1; v_call: TRBV7-9; cdr3_nt: TGTGCCAGCAGCCCGGACAGGGTCGAGTTGGAAGCTTTCTTT; cdr3_aa: CASSPDRVELEAFF
clone_size: few; j_call: TRBJ2-1; d_call: NA; v_call: TRBV5-1; cdr3_nt: TGCGCCAGCAGCCTGGGGTTGGACAATGAGCAGTTCTTC; cdr3_aa: CASSLGLDNEQFF